The sequence of this TCR beta chain was determined in a study of PD-1 blockade in classical Hodgkin lymphoma. Broader study findings: Newly diagnosed patients and complete responders had comparable diversity at baseline.

For this clone: Its antigen is unidentified.

TCRdb keeps only in-frame clones here, not all; method: immunoSEQ multiplex PCR. The sample records thousands of clones, roughly 86% being singletons. Trimming took 4 bases from V and 6 from J; bases not matched to a gene: 6. The germline V gene has CDR1 WSHSY and CDR2 SAAADI. This CDR3 is built from 14 residues. The time point here: cycle 4 day 1 (C4D1), after around six weeks of nivolumab. All patients relapsed after autologous stem cell transplantation, and brentuximab vedotin exposure varied. Investigators isolated CD4+ T cells from thawed PBMCs through magnetic negative selection. The TCR originated in a human donor with classical Hodgkin lymphoma. This rearrangement joins TRBV10-2 to TRBJ2-1; the match to TRBD2 covers 7 bases. The specimen comprised CD4+ T cells from blood, sampled before the fourth cycle of nivolumab. For the CDR3, the DNA is TGCGCCAGCAGTGTTGCGGGAGAGCTCAATGAGCAGTTCTTC. Protein sequence: CASSVAGELNEQFF.